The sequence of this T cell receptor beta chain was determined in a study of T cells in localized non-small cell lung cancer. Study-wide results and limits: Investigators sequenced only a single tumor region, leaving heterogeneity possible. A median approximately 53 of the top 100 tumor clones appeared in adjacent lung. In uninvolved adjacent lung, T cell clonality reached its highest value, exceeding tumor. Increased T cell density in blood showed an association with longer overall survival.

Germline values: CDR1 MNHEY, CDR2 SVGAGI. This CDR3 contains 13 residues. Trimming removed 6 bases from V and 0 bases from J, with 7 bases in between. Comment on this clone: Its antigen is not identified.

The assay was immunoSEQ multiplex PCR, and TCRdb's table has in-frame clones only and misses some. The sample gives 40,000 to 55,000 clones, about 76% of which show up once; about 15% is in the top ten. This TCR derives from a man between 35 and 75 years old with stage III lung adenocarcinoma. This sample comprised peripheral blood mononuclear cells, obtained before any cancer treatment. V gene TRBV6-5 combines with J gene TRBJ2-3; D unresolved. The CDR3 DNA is TGTGCCAGCAGACCCCCTAGCACAGATACGCAGTATTTT. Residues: CASRPPSTDTQYF.